This is a list of T cell receptor beta chains from one sample in a study of cytomegalovirus exposure and HLA in healthy donors. Assay used: immunoSEQ multiplex PCR; TCRdb lists only in-frame clones, some missing. The specimen's table records some 110,000 clones. The sequencing sample was made of PBMCs. The receptors derive from a man aged 25 to 40 in good health and CMV-seronegative. The CDR3 runs from the conserved cysteine through the conserved F or W. D genes are given only for firm matches.

V	D	J	DNA	CDR3
TRBV10-3	-	TRBJ1-5	TGTGCCATCAGAGCATTGGACACGTCGGTATTCCCAAATCAGCCCCAGCATTTT	CAIRALDTSVFPNQPQHF
TRBV11-1	-	TRBJ2-5	TGTGCCAGCAGCCGATATACTAGCCCCGAGACCCAGTACTTC	CASSRYTSPETQYF
TRBV5-1	-	TRBJ2-1	TGCGCCAGCAGCCCCGGACAGTTGGGGGATGAGCAGTTCTTC	CASSPGQLGDEQFF
TRBV30	-	TRBJ2-7	TGTGCCTGGAGCGGGGGAAGCTCCTACGAGCAGTACTTC	CAWSGGSSYEQYF
TRBV10-3	-	TRBJ1-3	TGTGCCATGAGTGATGGCAGTGGTGGAAACACCATATATTTT	CAMSDGSGGNTIYF
TRBV30	-	TRBJ1-3	TGTGCCTGGAGTGTACGTGGGAGCTCTGGAAACACCATATATTTT	CAWSVRGSSGNTIYF
TRBV6-6	-	TRBJ1-2	TGTGCCAGCAGGATTAAGGCCAGAGGTGGCTACACCTTC	CASRIKARGGYTF
TRBV25-1	-	TRBJ1-2	TGTGCCAGCAGTGAACCCGGGGACATCAACTATGGCTACACCTTC	CASSEPGDINYGYTF
TRBV5-6	TRBD2	TRBJ2-7	TGTGCCAGCAGCTTGCCGGAAGCGGGAGGAGAATACGAGCAGTACTTC	CASSLPEAGGEYEQYF
TRBV19	-	TRBJ2-4	TGTGCCAGTAGTATTCAGACAGACCTAAACATTCAGTACTTC	CASSIQTDLNIQYF
TRBV9	-	TRBJ2-2	TGTGCCAGCAGCGTAGAGAGGGCATCCGGGGAGCTGTTTTTT	CASSVERASGELFF
TRBV15	-	TRBJ1-1	TGTGCCACCAGCAGCTGGGAGACTGAAGCTTTCTTT	CATSSWETEAFF
TRBV19	-	TRBJ2-1	TGTGCCAGTACCTCAGGTAGCTCCTACAATGAGCAGTTCTTC	CASTSGSSYNEQFF
TRBV6-4	TRBD1	TRBJ2-6	TGTGCCAGCAGTGGCACAGGGGGCGGTTCTGGGGCCAACGTCCTGACTTTC	CASSGTGGGSGANVLTF
TRBV27	TRBD2	TRBJ2-7	TGTGCCAGCAGCTCGGGGGTGGTAGCGGGAGGGGAACAAATGTCCTACGAGCAGTACTTC	CASSSGVVAGGEQMSYEQYF
TRBV30	-	TRBJ2-7	TGTGCCTGGAGTGTAAGCTTATCAACCTACGAGCAGTACTTC	CAWSVSLSTYEQYF
TRBV6-1	-	TRBJ1-1	TGTGCCAGCAGTGAAGGTCAGGGGTTCATGCTGTCAGCTTTCTTT	CASSEGQGFMLSAFF
TRBV27	-	TRBJ1-5	TGTGCCAGCGGGGAGCATGGCAATCAGCCCCAGCATTTT	CASGEHGNQPQHF
TRBV30	TRBD1	TRBJ2-7	TGTGCCTGGAGTACCGGGACAGGGGAAGGGGAGCAGTACTTC	CAWSTGTGEGEQYF
TRBV19	TRBD1	TRBJ2-7	TGTGCCAGTAGTTCCCGGGACAGGGAACAGCAGTACTTC	CASSSRDREQQYF
TRBV5-1	TRBD2	TRBJ2-2	TGCGCCAGCAGCCACGGACTAGCGGGAGGGCCCAGCGGGGAGCTGTTTTTT	CASSHGLAGGPSGELFF
TRBV5-5	TRBD1	TRBJ1-1	TGTGCCAGCAGCAGGACAGGGGCTAACACTGAAGCTTTCTTT	CASSRTGANTEAFF
TRBV4-1	-	TRBJ2-1	TGCGCCAGCAGCCAAGCCCGACTGGCGGGGCCTAATGAGCAGTTCTTC	CASSQARLAGPNEQFF
TRBV4-1	TRBD1	TRBJ2-2	TGCGCCAGCAGCCAAGGGACAGGTACAGGGGGGAACACCGGGGAGCTGTTTTTT	CASSQGTGTGGNTGELFF
TRBV7-9	-	TRBJ2-2	TGTGCCAGCACCCCCAGGAACACCGGGGAGCTGTTTTTT	CASTPRNTGELFF
TRBV6-1	TRBD2	TRBJ2-5	TGTGCCAGCAGTTCTAGCGGGGGGGTGGGGAAGACCCAGTACTTC	CASSSSGGVGKTQYF
TRBV5-4	-	TRBJ2-3	TGTGCCAGCAGCGAACAGTCCGTCACAGATACGCAGTATTTT	CASSEQSVTDTQYF
TRBV27	TRBD1	TRBJ1-1	TGTGCCAGCACCCCTTATCGAGGGGGCGGCACTGAAGCTTTCTTT	CASTPYRGGGTEAFF
TRBV25-1	-	TRBJ2-1	TGTGCCAGCAGTGACCCTAGTCCCTACAATGAGCAGTTCTTC	CASSDPSPYNEQFF
TRBV18	TRBD1	TRBJ1-5	TGTGCCAGCTCACCCTCCGGGACAGGGCTGAACAATCAGCCCCAGCATTTT	CASSPSGTGLNNQPQHF
TRBV28	TRBD1	TRBJ1-4	TGTGCCAGCAGTGTTCATCCGGGACAGGGAAAAAAACTGTTTTTT	CASSVHPGQGKKLFF
TRBV29-1	TRBD1	TRBJ1-4	TGCAGCGCTGGACAGGGGGGCGAAAAACTGTTTTTT	CSAGQGGEKLFF
TRBV28	TRBD1	TRBJ1-2	TGTGCCAGCAGTGGGGCGGACAGGGGGCGCGGATATGGCTACACCTTC	CASSGADRGRGYGYTF
TRBV5-4	-	TRBJ2-3	TGTGCCAGCAGCTTTCGGACAGATACGCAGTATTTT	CASSFRTDTQYF
TRBV6-4	-	TRBJ2-1	TGTGCCAGCAGTGCGGAAGCGGCCGATGAGCAGTTCTTC	CASSAEAADEQFF
TRBV5-1	-	TRBJ2-5	TGCGCCAGCAGCTTGGGAGGGAGACTCCAAGAGACCCAGTACTTC	CASSLGGRLQETQYF
TRBV28	TRBD1	TRBJ1-2	TGTGCCAGCAGGGTCGGACAGGGACGCTATGGCTACACCTTC	CASRVGQGRYGYTF